The rows below give T cell receptor beta chains drawn from one sample of a study of OX40 agonist ivuxolimab in advanced cancers. The data were produced by immunoSEQ multiplex PCR, yet TCRdb's version contains in-frame clones alone and is incomplete. This table has about 79,000 clones, 91% appearing once. Sequencing used CD4+ or CD8+ T cells sorted from blood, obtained in a trial of the OX40 agonist ivuxolimab. Source of these receptors: an adult with an advanced solid tumor such as melanoma, head and neck, liver or kidney cancer. CDR3s include the opening cysteine and the closing phenylalanine or tryptophan. A D gene is named only where the DNA matches it firmly. Clone size is not always given. Where it is, it says once, few, many or a class for expanded clones.

j_call clone_size d_call v_call cdr3_nt cdr3_aa
TRBJ2-3 NA NA TRBV7-2 TGTGCCAGCAGCTTAGCGCGACGGGGGGCTCGCACAGATACGCAGTATTTT CASSLARRGARTDTQYF
TRBJ2-7 once NA TRBV5-4 TGTGCCAGCAGCTTGGGTGGGGTCCTCTACGAGCAGTACTTC CASSLGGVLYEQYF
TRBJ2-3 NA TRBD1 TRBV6-5 TGTGCCAGCAGTTGGGGGGGACAGGGGTCAGATACGCAGTATTTT CASSWGGQGSDTQYF
TRBJ2-7 NA NA TRBV5-4 TGTGCCAGCAGCCCTCCAGGAACCTACGAGCAGTACTTC CASSPPGTYEQYF
TRBJ1-6 NA TRBD1 TRBV6-5 TGTGCCAGCAGTTTAGGACAGGGGATATCACCCCTCCACTTT CASSLGQGISPLHF
TRBJ1-3 NA NA TRBV7-9 TGTGCCAGCAGCTTAGGAGAGGGAAACACCATATATTTT CASSLGEGNTIYF
TRBJ1-1 NA NA TRBV6-5 TGTGCCAGCAGTTACTCGGGGTTGGACACTGAAGCTTTCTTT CASSYSGLDTEAFF
TRBJ2-5 NA NA TRBV27 TGTGCCAACCAAGAGACCCAGTACTTC CANQETQYF
TRBJ2-7 NA NA TRBV21-1 TGTGCCAGCCGACTAGCGGGAGAGTCCTACGAGCAGTACTTC CASRLAGESYEQYF
TRBJ1-5 NA NA TRBV28 TGTGCCAGCAGTTTAAACGGGGCAGAAAATCAGCCCCAGCATTTT CASSLNGAENQPQHF
TRBJ2-2 NA NA TRBV4-1 TGCGCCAGCAGCCAAGATCTACGGAGGCCAAACACCGGGGAGCTGTTTTTT CASSQDLRRPNTGELFF
TRBJ2-5 NA NA TRBV19 TGTGCCAGTAAGGCACAATGGGGGGCAGGGACCCAGTACTTC CASKAQWGAGTQYF
TRBJ2-2 NA TRBD2 TRBV28 TGTGCCAGCAGTACACCTAGCGGCGCGAACACCGGGGAGCTGTTTTTT CASSTPSGANTGELFF
TRBJ2-7 NA NA TRBV10-3 TGTGCCATCAGGGACAGCGTCTCCTACGAGCAGTACTTC CAIRDSVSYEQYF
TRBJ2-1 NA NA TRBV7-9 TGTGCCAGCAGTTCCCAGACAGGACGCTCCTACAATGAGCAGTTCTTC CASSSQTGRSYNEQFF
TRBJ1-1 NA NA TRBV28 TGTGCCAGCAGCCGCGGGGGGAAGCCGAACACTGAAGCTTTCTTT CASSRGGKPNTEAFF
TRBJ2-3 NA TRBD2 TRBV9 TGTGCCAGCAGCGTAGAATCGGGACTAGCGGGAGTGCAAGATACGCAGTATTTT CASSVESGLAGVQDTQYF
TRBJ2-4 NA NA TRBV19 TGTGCCAGTTCTTCGAGGGACATCCACAAAAACATTCAGTACTTC CASSSRDIHKNIQYF
TRBJ2-7 NA NA TRBV27 TGTGCCAGCAGTTATAGGGGCCTCGAGCAGTACTTC CASSYRGLEQYF
TRBJ2-1 NA NA TRBV4-1 TGCGCCAGCAGCCAAGATGGCAGCAGCTCCTACAATGAGCAGTTCTTC CASSQDGSSSYNEQFF
TRBJ2-1 NA TRBD2 TRBV2 TGTGCCAGCAGAGAAGGTAGCGGGAGACTCAATGAGCAGTTCTTC CASREGSGRLNEQFF
TRBJ2-7 NA TRBD1 TRBV6-4 TGTGCCAGCAGTGTCCGGACAGGGCCTATCTACGAGCAGTACTTC CASSVRTGPIYEQYF
TRBJ2-7 NA NA TRBV2 TGTGCCAGCAGTAGGGGTGCCTACGAGCAGTACTTC CASSRGAYEQYF
TRBJ1-1 NA NA TRBV5-1 TGCGCCAGCAGCTTGGGGGGGCAAAGGAACACTGAAGCTTTCTTT CASSLGGQRNTEAFF
TRBJ1-6 once NA TRBV27 TGTGCCAGCAGTTTAAGGCCACGTATAAGGGATTCACCCCTCCACTTT CASSLRPRIRDSPLHF
TRBJ2-2 NA NA TRBV10-1 TGCGCCAGCAGCCCCGGGGGATACGGGGAGCTGTTTTTT CASSPGGYGELFF
TRBJ2-5 NA NA TRBV14 TGTGCCAGCAGCCATCGAGTGGGGACTCCGTACCAAGAGACCCAGTACTTC CASSHRVGTPYQETQYF
TRBJ2-1 NA TRBD2 TRBV7-9 TGTGCCAGCAGCTTATCCGGGACTAGCGGGAGATACGCCTACAATGAGCAGTTCTTC CASSLSGTSGRYAYNEQFF
TRBJ2-7 NA TRBD1 TRBV6-5 TGTGCCAGCAGACCGGGACAGAGCTCCTACGAGCAGTACTTC CASRPGQSSYEQYF
TRBJ2-7 NA NA TRBV7-9 TGTGCCAGCAGCTTGACGGCACAGCAGTACTTC CASSLTAQQYF
TRBJ1-5 NA NA TRBV6-1 TGTGCCAGCAGTGATCCGGGCAGGGATGAGCCCCAGCATTTT CASSDPGRDEPQHF
TRBJ2-1 once NA TRBV18 TGTGCCAGCTCACCGCGGGACAATGAGCAGTTCTTC CASSPRDNEQFF
TRBJ2-3 NA NA TRBV18 TGTGCCAGCTCGCACGGACAGAGCAGCACAGATACGCAGTATTTT CASSHGQSSTDTQYF
TRBJ1-5 NA NA TRBV28 TGTGCCAGCAGTTCCTCACGCGCTGACAGGACCCGGAATCAGCCCCAGCATTTT CASSSSRADRTRNQPQHF
TRBJ2-1 NA TRBD2 TRBV9 TGTGCCAGCAGCGTAGTAGGTAGCGGGAGTATCTTTGAGCAGTTCTTC CASSVVGSGSIFEQFF
TRBJ2-7 few NA TRBV4-2 TGTGCCAGCAGCCAAGTGATCTCCTACGAGCAGTACTTC CASSQVISYEQYF
TRBJ2-1 NA NA TRBV5-1 TGCGCCAGCAGCTTTCAGGGGAGCTCCTACAATGAGCAGTTCTTC CASSFQGSSYNEQFF
TRBJ2-7 NA NA TRBV5-1 TGCGCCAGCAGCACCCAGGGATACGAGCAGTACTTC CASSTQGYEQYF
TRBJ2-2 NA NA TRBV7-3 TGTGCCAGCAGCTCCGGGGTGGGAAAGGGGGAGCTGTTTTTT CASSSGVGKGELFF
TRBJ2-5 NA TRBD2 TRBV5-6 TGTGCCAGCAGCTCTCTAGCGGCCCGCCAAGAGACCCAGTACTTC CASSSLAARQETQYF
TRBJ1-2 NA TRBD1 TRBV6-6 TGTGCCAGCAGTCGGACCGGGACAGGGGGCTATGGCTACACCTTC CASSRTGTGGYGYTF
TRBJ2-1 NA TRBD2 TRBV10-2 TGCGCCAGCGGCCGGGGGGTGGTGGTGTACAATGAGCAGTTCTTC CASGRGVVVYNEQFF
TRBJ1-5 once NA TRBV30 TGTGCCTGGGTCGGCTGGGCAGTCTCAAATAGCAATCAGCCCCAGCATTTT CAWVGWAVSNSNQPQHF
TRBJ2-3 NA TRBD1 TRBV5-1 TGCGCCAGCAGCGCGGGACAGGGAACAGATACGCAGTATTTT CASSAGQGTDTQYF
TRBJ2-5 NA NA TRBV2 TGTGCCAGCAGTGAAGCGCTCCAGGTAGAGACCCAGTACTTC CASSEALQVETQYF
TRBJ1-5 NA TRBD1 TRBV28 TGTGCCAGCAGGTCGACAGGGAATCAGCCCCAGCATTTT CASRSTGNQPQHF
TRBJ1-2 NA TRBD1 TRBV18 TGTGCCAGCTCACCGGGACAGGGGGTCTATGGCTACACCTTC CASSPGQGVYGYTF
TRBJ1-1 NA NA TRBV27 TGTGCCAGCAGTTTCGGTAGCAGGACGGGGAGCACTGAAGCTTTCTTT CASSFGSRTGSTEAFF
TRBJ2-5 NA NA TRBV25-1 TGTGCCAGCAGTCCGGGAGTGAGGGAGACCCAGTACTTC CASSPGVRETQYF
TRBJ1-5 once NA TRBV6-5 TGTGCCACCTCCGGGACACGAGGTTCTAATCAGCCCCAGCATTTT CATSGTRGSNQPQHF
TRBJ2-7 NA TRBD2 TRBV9 TGTGCCAGCAGCGTAGGGACCGGGACTAGCGGTACCCCCTACGAGCAGTACTTC CASSVGTGTSGTPYEQYF
TRBJ2-1 NA TRBD1 TRBV5-6 TGTGCCAGCAGCTTGCTGACCGGGACAGGGGATATTAATGAGCAGTTCTTC CASSLLTGTGDINEQFF
TRBJ2-3 NA NA TRBV18 TGTGCCAGCTCACCATTCCAGGGTCAAAGCACAGATACGCAGTATTTT CASSPFQGQSTDTQYF
TRBJ1-5 NA NA TRBV28 TGTGCCAGCATCCAGGGGACATCACCCCAGCCCCAGCATTTT CASIQGTSPQPQHF
TRBJ1-4 NA NA TRBV18 TGTGCCAGCTCATCTGACAATCGTCCAACTAATGAAAAACTGTTTTTT CASSSDNRPTNEKLFF
TRBJ1-1 NA NA TRBV25-1 TGTGCCAGCAGGGCCGGCGGTCTCCAGCTCGCTGAAGCTTTCTTT CASRAGGLQLAEAFF
TRBJ2-7 NA NA TRBV11-2 TGTGCCAGCAGCTTAGATTGGACCGAGCAGTACTTC CASSLDWTEQYF
TRBJ1-2 few NA TRBV6-1 TGTGCCAGCAGTGAAAGCGGGACTGGGGGCTACACCTTC CASSESGTGGYTF
TRBJ2-3 NA TRBD2 TRBV6-5 TGTGCCAGCAGTTACGACGGGGGGGTCACAGATACGCAGTATTTT CASSYDGGVTDTQYF